These 24 T cell receptor beta chains originate from one sample sequenced in a study of cytomegalovirus exposure and HLA in healthy donors (dated by TCRdb to about 2017). The library relied on the immunoSEQ multiplex PCR assay. For the multiplex PCR, a mixture combining 60 forward primers for TCR Vbeta segments and 13 reverse primers for TCR Jbeta segments was used. This is the immuneACCESS table as TCRdb keeps it, with only in-frame sequences that have V and J called. A part of the clones is gone; compared with another copy, unresolved V genes explain less than half, and the rest is unexplained. The sample records around 150,000 clones, over 65% of which are singletons. In total, the top ten clones hold over 1.5% of the sample. The sequencing input was PBMCs. Receptors originate from a man aged 35 to 55 in good health and CMV-seronegative.

The J gene is TRBJ2-2, the V gene TRBV4-3; 12 positions agree with TRBD2. The CDR3 sequence is 18 residues long. The V and J ends lost 0 bases and 3 bases, in that order; junction bases with no gene match: 5. Germline V CDR1 and CDR2: LGHNA, YSLEER. The CDR3 reads CASSQDPSGGADTGELFF. The CDR3 DNA follows: TGCGCCAGCAGCCAAGATCCTAGCGGGGGGGCCGACACCGGGGAGCTGTTTTTT.

This clone was detected only a few times. This sequence joins TRBV5-5 and TRBJ2-7, with no clear D. The CDR3 extends over 15 amino acids. V lost 0 bases, J lost 5 bases, and 15 bases lay in between. Germline lookup yields CDR1 SGHKS and CDR2 YYEKEE (reference sequence). The chain's CDR3 is CASSLVGGPADEQYF. The CDR3 DNA reads TGTGCCAGCAGCTTGGTGGGTGGTCCGGCGGACGAGCAGTACTTC.

The chain carries TRBV6-5 and TRBJ1-5; D remains ambiguous. Deletions cut 7 bases from V and 0 bases from J, with 10 bases between. CDR1 MNHEY and CDR2 SVGAGI come from the germline V gene. This CDR3 has 14 residues. DNA of the CDR3: TGTGCCAGCAACCCGACTTATAGCAATCAGCCCCAGCATTTT. Protein sequence: CASNPTYSNQPQHF.

Points on this clone: In the same sample, other DNA sequences code for this CDR3. The rearrangement joins TRBV11-2 to TRBJ1-1, with a tentative D call TRBD1 (6 bases). The V end lost 1 base, the J end lost 1 base, and 7 bases lay between the germline ends. This CDR3 comprises 14 residues. Germline-derived CDR1 and CDR2 are SGHAT and FQNNGV. The DNA for the CDR3 is TGTGCCAGCAGCTTAGTAGGGGGGAACACTGAAGCTTTCTTT. Translation: CASSLVGGNTEAFF.

The genes are TRBV7-8 and TRBJ2-5, with 9 bases lining up with TRBD2. The CDR3 runs 17 residues. Germline loops: CDR1 SGHVS, CDR2 FQNEAQ. Trimming took 2 bases from V and 0 from J; bases not matched to a gene: 7. The CDR3 nucleotides read TGTGCCAGCAGCTTATCCCGAGGCGGGAGGGACCAAGAGACCCAGTACTTC. It translates to CASSLSRGGRDQETQYF.

The chain is built from TRBV6-1 and TRBJ2-7, with TRBD2 matching 7 bases. The V and J ends lost 7 bases and 0 bases, in that order; junction bases with no gene match: 6. Per germline, CDR1 MNHNS and CDR2 SASEGT. The CDR3 is made up of 14 amino acids. CDR3 in amino acids: CASTEGGNSYEQYF. The DNA for the CDR3 is TGTGCCAGCACCGAGGGAGGGAACTCCTACGAGCAGTACTTC.

The chain combines TRBV7-3 with TRBJ1-1; the D gene is possibly TRBD1 (6 bases). The CDR3 sequence is 16 residues long. V was pared by 2 bases and J by 1 base, with 14 bases between. The V gene's germline CDR1 is SGHTA and CDR2 FQGTGA. The CDR3 here is CASSLVSTQGNTEAFF. The CDR3 nucleotides read TGTGCCAGCAGCTTAGTGTCCACACAGGGGAACACTGAAGCTTTCTTT.

The chain links TRBV7-9 to TRBJ1-1; possibly TRBD1 for D (5 bases). The CDR3 is 13 amino acids. The V and J ends lost 2 bases and 4 bases respectively, with 8 bases between them. Germline V gives CDR1 SEHNR, CDR2 FQNEAQ (reference sequence). DNA of the CDR3: TGTGCCAGCAGCTTAATCAGGGCCACTGAAGCTTTCTTT. This gives the protein CASSLIRATEAFF.

This clone was recorded a few times. J is TRBJ2-7 and V is TRBV4-2; 7 bases agree with TRBD2. The CDR3 runs 16 residues. CDR1 is LGHNA and CDR2 is YNFKEQ in the germline V gene. Losses at the gene ends were 4 bases for V and 2 bases for J; bases not matched to a gene: 11. The CDR3 sequence: CASSPTFSGPPYEQYF. Here the CDR3 DNA reads TGTGCCAGCAGCCCCACCTTTAGCGGGCCCCCCTACGAGCAGTACTTC.

The CDR3 DNA reads TGTGCCTGGAGTCTAGGGGTTAGCTCCTACGAGCAGTACTTC. Protein product: CAWSLGVSSYEQYF. The gene calls are TRBV30 and TRBJ2-7; D is perhaps TRBD1 (5 bases). The CDR3 runs 14 residues. Per germline, CDR1 GTSNPN and CDR2 SVGIG (reference sequence). V was cut by 2 bases and J by 0 bases, with 11 bases left in between. Looking up the rest from reference TRBV30 and TRBJ2-7 gives the full variable domain: SQTIHQWPATLVQPVGSPLSLECTVEGTSNPNLYWYRQAAGRGLQLLFYSVGIGQISSEVPQNLSASRPQDRQFILSSKKLLLSDSGFYLCAWSLGVSSYEQYFGPGTRLTVT.

The V and J genes are TRBV27 and TRBJ2-2, with a weak D call TRBD2 (5 bases). The CDR3 runs 16 residues. CDR1 and CDR2 from the germline V gene are MNHEY and SMNVEV (reference sequence). The V gene lost 6 bases and the J gene lost 3 bases, with 17 bases spanning the gap. The CDR3 is CASRQTRSLYTGELFF. The DNA for the CDR3 is TGTGCCAGCAGACAAACTAGGAGTCTGTACACCGGGGAGCTGTTTTTT.

The rearrangement joins TRBV9 to TRBJ2-7, with D perhaps matching TRBD2 (7 bases). V lost 3 bases and J 3 bases, leaving 16 bases between the germline ends. CDR3 length equals 15 residues. Germline lookup yields CDR1 SGDLS and CDR2 YYNGEE. CDR3 DNA sequence: TGTGCCAGCAGCGCTGGGGGGGCTAGCAGCTACGAGCAGTACTTC. Amino acid sequence: CASSAGGASSYEQYF.

The chain uses TRBV28 and TRBJ2-7; maybe TRBD1 (6 bases). Trimming removed 5 bases at V and 5 bases at J, with 19 bases between. CDR1 MDHEN and CDR2 SYDVKM come from the germline V gene. The length of the CDR3 is 15 residues. The CDR3 region is CASSPRGQGINEQYF. CDR3 sequence (DNA): TGTGCCAGCAGTCCCCGCGGGCAGGGGATAAACGAGCAGTACTTC.

The chain recombines TRBV12-1 with TRBJ2-3; the table's D call, TRBD2, has no DNA check behind it. TRBV12-1 is a documented pseudogene. The CDR3 sequence is 14 residues long. The CDR3 spells CARPQRGARDTQYF. The DNA of the CDR3 is TGTGCCAGACCCCAACGGGGGGCTCGTGATACGCAGTATTTT.

This sequence joins TRBV15 and TRBJ2-7; 7 nucleotides agree with TRBD2. Germline lookup yields CDR1 LNHNV and CDR2 YYDKDF (reference sequence). The CDR3 loop spans 15 amino acids. After removal of 4 bases from V and 6 bases from J, the junction contained 12 bases not matched to a gene. The CDR3 region is CATSIGRDYHREQYF. CDR3 DNA sequence: TGTGCCACCAGCATCGGCCGGGACTATCATCGCGAGCAGTACTTC.

The V gene is TRBV19, the J gene TRBJ2-3; D might be TRBD2 (6 bases). This CDR3 contains 16 residues. The ends were cut back, 3 bases at V and 0 bases at J, with 13 bases in the middle. CDR1 LNHDA and CDR2 SQIVND come from the germline V gene (reference sequence). DNA of the CDR3: TGTGCCAGTAGTATTCGGGGCGGGGAGAGCACAGATACGCAGTATTTT. It codes for CASSIRGGESTDTQYF.

The genes are TRBV30 and TRBJ1-1; no clear D. CDR1 is GTSNPN, CDR2 SVGIG, per germline (reference sequence). Trimming removed 0 bases at V and 4 bases at J, with 9 bases between. The CDR3 has 13 amino acids. CDR3 DNA sequence: TGTGCCTGGAGTGTACCGGGTTCCACTGAAGCTTTCTTT. Translating it yields CAWSVPGSTEAFF.

The chain joins TRBV4-1 to TRBJ2-5; D is unresolved. Germline V gene sequence: CDR1 MGHRA, CDR2 YSYEKL. The CDR3 sequence is 14 residues long. The V gene lost 0 bases and the J gene lost 5 bases, with 10 bases spanning the gap. For the CDR3, the DNA is TGCGCCAGCAGCCAAGAGGAGTTTGGGGAGACCCAGTACTTC. Amino acid sequence: CASSQEEFGETQYF.

The chain employs TRBV7-8 and TRBJ2-1, with D perhaps TRBD2 (5 bases). The CDR3 has 16 residues. The V gene's germline CDR1 is SGHVS and CDR2 FQNEAQ. V gave up 2 bases and J gave up 4 bases, with 15 bases separating them. In nucleotides, the CDR3 is TGTGCCAGCAGCTTATTGAGCAGAGGGCTTTACAATGAGCAGTTCTTC. It translates to CASSLLSRGLYNEQFF. Looking up the rest from reference TRBV7-8 and TRBJ2-1 gives the full variable domain: GAGVSQSPRYKVAKRGQDVALRCDPISGHVSLFWYQQALGQGPEFLTYFQNEAQLDKSGLPSDRFFAERPEGSVSTLKIQRTQQEDSAVYLCASSLLSRGLYNEQFFGPGTRLTVL.

This clone was counted a few times. This chain joins TRBV7-9 and TRBJ1-1; D unresolved. This CDR3 has 14 residues. V was shortened by 0 bases and J by 1 base, with 6 bases between the two germline ends. Germline loops: CDR1 SEHNR, CDR2 FQNEAQ (reference sequence). The CDR3 DNA is TGTGCCAGCAGCTTAGCGGGCGCGAACACTGAAGCTTTCTTT. Its translation is CASSLAGANTEAFF.

CDR3 sequence reads: CASSRRGSGGDTQYF. CDR3 sequence (DNA): TGTGCCAGCAGCCGTCGGGGTAGCGGAGGGGATACGCAGTATTTT. V gene TRBV7-8 combines with J gene TRBJ2-3, with D possibly TRBD2 on 6 matching bases. Trimming left V 5 bases short and J 6 bases short, with 18 bases between. Germline V CDR1 and CDR2: SGHVS, FQNEAQ. This CDR3 has 15 residues.

The CDR3 spells CATSGPGFEETQYF. In nucleotides, the CDR3 is TGTGCCACCAGCGGACCAGGGTTTGAAGAGACCCAGTACTTC. The V and J genes are TRBV15 and TRBJ2-5, with D perhaps TRBD1 (5 bases). The V end was cut by 5 bases, the J end by 3 bases, with 13 bases between. The CDR3 length is 14 residues. CDR1 LNHNV and CDR2 YYDKDF come from the germline V gene (reference sequence).

The V gene is TRBV27, the J gene TRBJ1-4; 8 bases match TRBD1. The V gene's germline CDR1 is MNHEY and CDR2 SMNVEV (reference sequence). This CDR3 spans 16 amino acids. V was clipped by 4 bases and J by 4 bases; unmatched bases: 8. The CDR3: CASSSLQGAVNEKLFF. In DNA form, the CDR3 reads TGTGCCAGCAGTTCTCTTCAGGGGGCGGTTAATGAAAAACTGTTTTTT. The full variable domain, its missing parts supplied by reference TRBV27 and TRBJ1-4, is EAQVTQNPRYLITVTGKKLTVTCSQNMNHEYMSWYRQDPGLGLRQIYYSMNVEVTDKGDVPEGYKVSRKEKRNFPLILESPSPNQTSLYFCASSSLQGAVNEKLFFGSGTQLSVL.

DNA of the CDR3: TGCGCCAGCAGCCAGGGACTAGCGGGAGTGGTCTACAATGAGCAGTTCTTC. As protein: CASSQGLAGVVYNEQFF. The chain recombines TRBV5-1 with TRBJ2-1, with 14 nucleotides matching TRBD2. The CDR3 contains 17 residues. The V gene end was trimmed by 4 bases and the J gene end by 3 bases; junction bases not matched to a gene: 6. Germline loops: CDR1 SGHRS, CDR2 YFSETQ.